A single sample is the source of the 30 T cell receptor beta chains below, sequenced in a study of identical twins. TCRdb analysed the 5' RACE reads with MiXCR anew, one entry per CDR3 protein. This sample carries some 500,000 distinct CDR3 sequences, more than 9% of them seen once, and the ten largest clones take roughly 3.2%. The sample was also reused in another study, on yellow fever vaccine responses in identical twins.

Sequencing input: PBMCs. The receptors come from a woman younger than 35 in good health.

This clonotype occurred a few times. V and J are TRBV27 and TRBJ2-5; the D gene is possibly TRBD1 (5 bases). Germline V gives CDR1 MNHEY, CDR2 SMNVEV (reference sequence). This CDR3 contains 14 residues. V was pared by 0 bases and J by 5 bases, with 10 bases between. The DNA of the CDR3 is TGTGCCAGCAGTTTATCGAGACAGTTGGAGACCCAGTACTTC. Translating it yields CASSLSRQLETQYF.

The gene calls are TRBV11-3 and TRBJ2-2; D may be TRBD1 or TRBD2 (5 bases each). Germline assignment: CDR1 SGHNT and CDR2 YENEEA. The ends were cut back, 5 bases at V and 4 bases at J, with 11 bases in the middle. CDR3 length: 14 amino acids. In DNA, the CDR3 is TGTGCCAGCAGCCCGAGGGACGGCACCGGGGAGCTGTTTTTT. Residues: CASSPRDGTGELFF.

Only a few counts were recorded for this clonotype. This CDR3 reads CASTSNPASQYF. For the CDR3, the DNA is TGTGCCAGCACCTCAAATCCGGCCAGTCAGTACTTC. The chain is built from TRBV25-1 and TRBJ2-7; no definite D call. Germline V gene data show CDR1 as MGHDK and CDR2 as SYGVNS. Trimming took off 7 bases at V and 10 bases at J, with 17 bases between the two ends. The CDR3 runs 12 residues.

This clonotype was found many times. This chain links TRBV9 with TRBJ2-1; weak D call: TRBD1 (5 bases). In germline, CDR1 is SGDLS, CDR2 YYNGEE. CDR3 length equals 16 residues. Trimming took 0 bases from V and 5 from J, leaving 15 bases between them. Here the CDR3 DNA reads TGTGCCAGCAGCGTAGATCCAAGGGGCAAGGACAATGAGCAGTTCTTC. As protein: CASSVDPRGKDNEQFF.

This clonotype was counted only a few times. This sequence joins TRBV15 and TRBJ1-1; 7 bases map to TRBD1. V gave up 0 bases and J gave up 5 bases; unmatched junction bases: 6. In germline, CDR1 is LNHNV, CDR2 YYDKDF (reference sequence). The CDR3 runs to 15 residues. The CDR3 DNA reads as TGTGCCACCAGCAGAGAGGGGCAGGGGGGGACTGAAGCTTTCTTT. Translating gives CATSREGQGGTEAFF.

In its sample, this clonotype was seen many times. CDR3 residues: CAISESRLDTQYF. The DNA of the CDR3 is TGTGCCATCAGTGAGTCGAGGCTAGATACGCAGTATTTT. The chain has TRBV10-3 and TRBJ2-3; no reliable D call. The V gene lost 0 bases and the J gene lost 5 bases, with 6 bases spanning the gap. CDR3 length: 13 residues. Germline V CDR1 and CDR2: ENHRY, SYGVKD.

This clonotype has just a few counts. J is TRBJ1-1 and V is TRBV15, with a possible D match to TRBD1 (5 bases). The CDR3 loop spans 13 amino acids. With 6 bases removed from V and 0 bases from J, the gap between germline ends came to 8 bases. Germline V gene data show CDR1 as LNHNV and CDR2 as YYDKDF (reference sequence). CDR3 sequence reads: CATSRGMNTEAFF. For the CDR3, the DNA is TGTGCCACCAGTAGGGGCATGAACACTGAAGCTTTCTTT.

This clonotype has ten or more counts. The V call is TRBV5-1, the J call TRBJ1-2; D perhaps matches TRBD1 (6 bases). Germline V CDR1 and CDR2: SGHRS, YFSETQ. The CDR3 is 14 amino acids. Trimming took 4 bases from V and 4 from J, leaving 14 bases between them. The CDR3 loop reads CASSPQTGSYGYTF. The CDR3 DNA follows: TGCGCCAGCAGCCCACAAACAGGGTCCTATGGCTACACCTTC.

This clonotype was found many times. The chain couples TRBV7-2 to TRBJ2-2; 7 bases map to TRBD2. In germline, CDR1 is SGHTA, CDR2 FQGNSA. With V trimmed by 2 bases and J by 3 bases, 0 bases remained unmatched. There are 14 residues in the CDR3. The chain's CDR3 is CASSLRGDTGELFF. In nucleotides, the CDR3 is TGTGCCAGCAGCTTACGGGGGGACACCGGGGAGCTGTTTTTT.

This clonotype was counted between two and nine times. This chain connects TRBV20-1 to TRBJ2-7; the D gene is possibly TRBD2 (6 bases). Germline assignment: CDR1 DFQATT and CDR2 SNEGSKA (reference sequence). V lost 0 bases and J 6 bases, leaving 15 bases between the germline ends. The CDR3 has 14 amino acids. The CDR3 protein is CSARERRVGGEQYF. For the CDR3, the DNA is TGCAGTGCTAGAGAGAGGAGGGTAGGCGGCGAGCAGTACTTC.

This clonotype occurred many times. This chain joins TRBV25-1 and TRBJ2-7; D may be TRBD2 (5 bases). CDR3 length equals 12 residues. From germline, CDR1 is MGHDK and CDR2 SYGVNS. Trimming removed 2 bases at V and 4 bases at J, with 6 bases between. The CDR3 reads CASSEPGYEQYF. The CDR3 region has the DNA TGTGCCAGCAGTGAACCGGGGTACGAGCAGTACTTC.

This chain connects TRBV29-1 to TRBJ2-7, with a weak D call TRBD1 (5 bases). The CDR3 runs to 13 residues. Germline CDR1 reads SQVTM; CDR2 reads ANQGSEA. The ends were cut back, 4 bases at V and 2 bases at J, with 12 bases in the middle. The CDR3 sequence: CSVVPREAYEQYF. CDR3 coding DNA: TGCAGCGTTGTCCCCAGGGAAGCCTACGAGCAGTACTTC.

The CDR3 region is CASSQDVEKIETQYF. The CDR3 nucleotides are TGCGCCAGCAGCCAAGATGTGGAGAAAATAGAGACCCAGTACTTC. V usage is TRBV4-3 and J usage is TRBJ2-5; no clear D gene. Trimming stripped 0 bases from V and 4 bases from J, with 12 bases between. Germline V CDR1 and CDR2: LGHNA, YSLEER. CDR3 size: 15 residues.

The chain couples TRBV13 to TRBJ2-7; D is possibly TRBD1 (6 bases). Trimming removed 5 bases from V and 3 bases from J, with 17 bases in between. The length of the CDR3 is 15 residues. Germline V gives CDR1 PRHDT, CDR2 FYEKMQ (reference sequence). The CDR3 here is CASSDHRAQRYEQYF. DNA for the CDR3: TGTGCCAGCAGCGACCACAGGGCCCAACGCTACGAGCAGTACTTC.

This chain uses TRBV15 with TRBJ2-1; 13 bases agree with TRBD2. V trimming: 6 bases; J trimming: 9 bases; junction bases outside the gene matches: 11. Looked up from germline, CDR1 is LNHNV and CDR2 is YYDKDF (reference sequence). The CDR3 has 16 residues. CDR3 loop: CATRGLAGSEGGEQFF. CDR3 DNA sequence: TGTGCCACCAGGGGACTAGCGGGATCCGAAGGGGGTGAGCAGTTCTTC.

V and J are TRBV20-1 and TRBJ2-1; TRBD1 or TRBD2 may be the D gene (6 bases each). Trimming cost V 6 bases and J 6 bases, with 12 bases left between them. The CDR3 runs to 12 residues. CDR1 and CDR2 (germline): DFQATT, SNEGSKA (reference sequence). Here the CDR3 DNA reads TGCAGTGCCCTCGAGGGGGGCAATGAGCAGTTCTTC. This codes for CSALEGGNEQFF.

Many counts were recorded for this clonotype. This rearrangement joins TRBV9 to TRBJ2-7; tentatively, D is TRBD1 or TRBD2 (5 bases each). Germline V gene data show CDR1 as SGDLS and CDR2 as YYNGEE. There are 15 residues in the CDR3. The V end lost 4 bases, the J end lost 0 bases, and 14 bases lay between the germline ends. CDR3 sequence (DNA): TGTGCCAGCAGCCCCAGGGAGACAAACTCCTACGAGCAGTACTTC. Amino acids: CASSPRETNSYEQYF.

This clonotype has only a few counts. The V gene is TRBV2, the J gene TRBJ1-6; D is uncertain. Germline V gene lookup returns CDR1 SNHLY and CDR2 FYNNEI. V was clipped by 4 bases and J by 6 bases, with 7 bases between them. The CDR3 is made up of 13 amino acids. In nucleotides, the CDR3 is TGTGCCAGCAGTGCGTACAGTAATTCACCCCTCCACTTT. Translating it yields CASSAYSNSPLHF.

The sample holds one count of this clonotype. The gene calls are TRBV5-4 and TRBJ2-1; 7 bases agree with TRBD1. J was trimmed by 9 bases and V by 0 bases; bases with no gene match: 15. This CDR3 is 17 amino acids long. The germline gives CDR1 SGHNT, CDR2 YYREEE (reference sequence). The CDR3 here is CASSLGYVRDRDIEQFF. The CDR3 nucleotides are TGTGCCAGCAGCTTGGGATATGTACGGGACAGAGATATTGAGCAGTTCTTC.

This clonotype appeared a few times. The chain employs TRBV4-2 and TRBJ2-1, with 10 bases matching TRBD2. The CDR3 consists of 18 residues. Losses at the gene ends were 1 base for V and 6 bases for J; bases not matched to a gene: 12. Per germline, CDR1 LGHNA and CDR2 YNFKEQ. The CDR3 nucleotides are TGTGCCAGCAGCCAAGTTGATCTACTAGCGGGAAATCTCAATGAGCAGTTCTTC. It specifies CASSQVDLLAGNLNEQFF.

This clonotype was seen repeatedly, ten times or more. The chain combines TRBV5-1 with TRBJ2-1, with 8 bases identical to TRBD2. After removal of 0 bases from V and 4 bases from J, the junction contained 3 bases not matched to a gene. The CDR3 contains 15 residues. Germline loops: CDR1 SGHRS, CDR2 YFSETQ. CDR3 loop: CASSLVSGAYNEQFF. The CDR3 DNA is TGCGCCAGCAGCTTGGTTAGCGGGGCTTACAATGAGCAGTTCTTC.

This clonotype occurred many times. The chain joins TRBV20-1 to TRBJ1-2; D possibly corresponds to TRBD1 (5 bases). This CDR3 is 14 amino acids long. Germline-derived CDR1 and CDR2 are DFQATT and SNEGSKA (reference sequence). V shed 2 bases and J shed 8 bases, with 18 bases lying between them. This CDR3 is CSARIWGPNWGYTF. For the CDR3, the DNA is TGCAGTGCTAGAATTTGGGGCCCCAACTGGGGCTACACCTTC.

This clonotype was detected a few times. The J gene is TRBJ2-1, the V gene TRBV11-1, with TRBD1 matching 7 bases. V was clipped by 5 bases and J by 7 bases; unmatched bases: 20. This CDR3 comprises 18 residues. Germline CDR1 is SGHAT and CDR2 is FQDESV (reference sequence). The CDR3 DNA follows: TGTGCCAGCAGCCGGAAGACTAAAAGCCCAGGGGGTATTAATGAGCAGTTCTTC. Amino acids: CASSRKTKSPGGINEQFF. The whole variable domain, remainder taken from reference TRBV11-1 and TRBJ2-1, is EAEVAQSPRYKITEKSQAVAFWCDPISGHATLYWYRQILGQGPELLVQFQDESVVDDSQLPKDRFSAERLKGVDSTLKIQPAELGDSAMYLCASSRKTKSPGGINEQFFGPGTRLTVL.

The chain couples TRBV25-1 to TRBJ2-6; unclear D gene. The CDR3 runs 13 residues. The V end lost 10 bases, the J end lost 0 bases, and 7 bases lay between the germline ends. Germline CDR1 reads MGHDK; CDR2 reads SYGVNS. Written as DNA, the CDR3 is TGTGCCACCTCAGCCTCTGGGGCCAACGTCCTGACTTTC. Translated: CATSASGANVLTF.

This clonotype has at least ten counts. This rearrangement joins TRBV18 to TRBJ2-1; 9 bases fit TRBD1. Germline V gene sequence: CDR1 KGHSH, CDR2 LQKENI. With V trimmed by 2 bases and J by 3 bases, 5 bases remained unmatched. This CDR3 is 16 amino acids long. CDR3 bases: TGTGCCAGCTCACCAGGGGACAGGGTCCGCTACAATGAGCAGTTCTTC. It encodes CASSPGDRVRYNEQFF.

This clonotype showed up many times. V and J are TRBV4-3 and TRBJ1-5; D unresolved. Germline V lookup: CDR1 LGHNA, CDR2 YSLEER. The CDR3 is made up of 14 amino acids. Trimming took off 0 bases at V and 7 bases at J, with 10 bases between the two ends. In DNA form, the CDR3 reads TGCGCCAGCAGCCAAGAACCTTCGAGACAGCCCCAGCATTTT. Amino acids: CASSQEPSRQPQHF.

This clonotype was counted a few times. The chain carries TRBV7-9 and TRBJ2-3; 9 bases map to TRBD2. V trimming: 5 bases; J trimming: 3 bases; junction bases outside the gene matches: 6. The CDR3 contains 15 residues. Per the germline V gene, CDR1 is SEHNR and CDR2 is FQNEAQ (reference sequence). As DNA, the CDR3 is TGTGCCAGCAGCCCGCGACTAGCGGTGACAGATACGCAGTATTTT. Encoded protein: CASSPRLAVTDTQYF.

CDR3 amino acids: CASSPQVGLAVSTDTQYF. CDR3 DNA: TGTGCCAGCAGCCCCCAGGTGGGACTAGCGGTTAGCACAGATACGCAGTATTTT. J is TRBJ2-3 and V is TRBV7-8; 11 bases align to TRBD2. CDR1 SGHVS and CDR2 FQNEAQ come from the germline V gene. The CDR3 consists of 18 residues. J was trimmed by 0 bases and V by 5 bases; bases with no gene match: 10.

This clonotype was detected ten times or more. The genes are TRBV19 and TRBJ2-2; D is unclear. V lost 3 bases to trimming and J lost 2 bases, with 7 bases between them. The germline V gene has CDR1 LNHDA and CDR2 SQIVND (reference sequence). This CDR3 spans 14 amino acids. The CDR3 reads CASSIIPNTGELFF. In DNA form, the CDR3 reads TGTGCCAGTAGTATTATACCAAACACCGGGGAGCTGTTTTTT.

This clonotype was seen repeatedly, ten times or more. The chain recombines TRBV12-3 or TRBV12-4 with TRBJ2-6, with TRBD2 identical over 10 bases. The CDR3 covers 16 residues. Germline trimming cut 6 bases from V and 4 bases from J; bases unmatched to any gene: 6. This CDR3 reads CASSLAGARGANVLTF. CDR3 nucleotide sequence: TGTGCCAGCAGCCTAGCGGGGGCGCGAGGGGCCAACGTCCTGACTTTC.